This T cell receptor (beta chain) originates from a study of T cells in Graves' hyperthyroidism and ophthalmopathy. The PBMCs were sourced from fresh peripheral blood (around 10 ml). Many counts were recorded for this clonotype. The germline V gene encodes CDR1 SGHKS and CDR2 YYEKEE (reference sequence). This CDR3 contains 15 residues. Trimming cost V 4 bases and J 2 bases, with 13 bases left between them. The investigators amplified TCR beta CDR3 regions from RNA transcripts. The TCR CDR3 was amplified in a first-round RT-PCR using the HTBI primer set. TCRdb independently ran MiXCR on the multiplex PCR reads; one entry per CDR3 protein. The sample holds approximately 400,000 distinct CDR3 sequences, more than 12% seen once.

This TCR was recovered from a middle-aged man with Graves' ophthalmopathy. Specimen: blood. The chain uses TRBV5-5 and TRBJ2-1; tentative D call: TRBD1 (6 bases). The DNA of the CDR3 is TGTGCCAGCAGCGGTCGGGACAATACCTACAATGAGCAGTTCTTC. Its protein product is CASSGRDNTYNEQFF.